The following is a T cell receptor beta chain sequence with its context. Antigen specificity is unknown. CDR1 and CDR2 from the germline V gene are SGHTA and FQGNSA. The CDR3 is made up of 14 amino acids. V shed 8 bases and J shed 4 bases, with 12 bases lying between them. The repertoire was sequenced with immunoSEQ multiplex PCR; TCRdb's copy has only in-frame clones and lacks some. The repertoire holds about 120,000 clones, with over 85% as singletons. This sample is drawn from a study of T cell responses to AZD1222 COVID-19 vaccine. Study-wide context: Both about-4-week and about-12-week second-dose recipients were combined.

General observations from the study: White British people made up most donors, females outnumbered males, and clonal diversity was possibly underestimated. Repertoire collection took place solely once the T cell response had peaked.

The receptor was derived from an adult in good health. The material was peripheral blood, obtained on day 0 of AZD1222 vaccination. The rearrangement joins TRBV7-2 to TRBJ1-6; TRBD1 is a possible D gene (6 bases). CDR3 nucleotides: TGTGCCAGCGCGGGGGGCAATTATAATTCACCCCTCCACTTT. Amino acids: CASAGGNYNSPLHF.